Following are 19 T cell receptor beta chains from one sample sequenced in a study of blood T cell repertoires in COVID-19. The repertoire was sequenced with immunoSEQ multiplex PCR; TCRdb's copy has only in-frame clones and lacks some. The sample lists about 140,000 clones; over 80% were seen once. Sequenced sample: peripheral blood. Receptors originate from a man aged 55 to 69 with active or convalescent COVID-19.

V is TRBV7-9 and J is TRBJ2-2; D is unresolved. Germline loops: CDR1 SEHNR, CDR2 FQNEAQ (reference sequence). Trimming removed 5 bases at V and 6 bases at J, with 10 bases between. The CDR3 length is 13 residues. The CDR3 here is CASSPRYAGELFF. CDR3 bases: TGTGCCAGCAGCCCCCGGTATGCCGGGGAGCTGTTTTTT.

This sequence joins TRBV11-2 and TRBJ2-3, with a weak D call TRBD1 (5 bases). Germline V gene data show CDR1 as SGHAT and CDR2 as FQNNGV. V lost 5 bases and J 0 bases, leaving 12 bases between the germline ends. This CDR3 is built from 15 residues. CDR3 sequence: CASSRTFESTDTQYF. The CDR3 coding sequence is TGTGCCAGCAGCCGGACATTTGAAAGCACAGATACGCAGTATTTT.

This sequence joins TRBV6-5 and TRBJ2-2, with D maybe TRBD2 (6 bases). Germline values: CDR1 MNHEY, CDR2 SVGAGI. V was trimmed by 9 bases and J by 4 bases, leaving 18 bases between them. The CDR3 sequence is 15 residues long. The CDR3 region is CASWYTGVRTGELFF. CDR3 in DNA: TGTGCCAGTTGGTACACGGGGGTCCGCACCGGGGAGCTGTTTTTT.

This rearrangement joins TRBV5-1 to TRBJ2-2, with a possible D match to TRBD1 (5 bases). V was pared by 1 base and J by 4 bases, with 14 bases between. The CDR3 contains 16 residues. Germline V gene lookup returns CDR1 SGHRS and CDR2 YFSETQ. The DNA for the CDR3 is TGCGCCAGCAGCTTGTACGGCAGGGTGAGCACCGGGGAGCTGTTTTTT. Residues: CASSLYGRVSTGELFF.

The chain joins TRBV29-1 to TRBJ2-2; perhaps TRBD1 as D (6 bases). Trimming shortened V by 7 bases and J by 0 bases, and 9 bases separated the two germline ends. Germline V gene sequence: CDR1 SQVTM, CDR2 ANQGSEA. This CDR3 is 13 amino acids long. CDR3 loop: CSADSSNTGELFF. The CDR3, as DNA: TGCAGCGCGGACAGTTCGAACACCGGGGAGCTGTTTTTT.

The CDR3 nucleotides are TGTGCCAGCAGCCCAGGAGGATCAGCCAAAAACATTCAGTACTTC. Its translation: CASSPGGSAKNIQYF. The chain combines TRBV28 with TRBJ2-4; D perhaps matches TRBD2 (5 bases). The CDR3 has 15 residues. Between the trimmed V and J ends, which lost 6 bases and 0 bases, there was a span of 12 bases. Germline CDR1 and CDR2: MDHEN and SYDVKM.

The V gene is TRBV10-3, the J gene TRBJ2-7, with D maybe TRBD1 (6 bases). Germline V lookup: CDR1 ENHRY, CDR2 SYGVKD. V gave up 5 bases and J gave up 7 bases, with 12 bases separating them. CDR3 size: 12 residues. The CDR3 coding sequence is TGTGCCATCAGTTACAGGGTGGAAGAGCAGTACTTC. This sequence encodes CAISYRVEEQYF.

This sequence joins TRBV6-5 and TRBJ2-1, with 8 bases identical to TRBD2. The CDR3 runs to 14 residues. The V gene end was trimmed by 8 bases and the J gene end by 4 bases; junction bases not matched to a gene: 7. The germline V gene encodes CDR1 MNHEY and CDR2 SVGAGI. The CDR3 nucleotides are TGTGCCAGCGGGCGAACTAGCGGATACAATGAGCAGTTCTTC. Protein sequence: CASGRTSGYNEQFF.

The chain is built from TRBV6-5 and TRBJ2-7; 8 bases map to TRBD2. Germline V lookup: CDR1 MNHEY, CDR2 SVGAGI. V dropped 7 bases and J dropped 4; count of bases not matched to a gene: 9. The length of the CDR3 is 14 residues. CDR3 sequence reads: CASTRAAGVYEQYF. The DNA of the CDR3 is TGTGCCAGCACCCGAGCAGCGGGAGTTTACGAGCAGTACTTC.

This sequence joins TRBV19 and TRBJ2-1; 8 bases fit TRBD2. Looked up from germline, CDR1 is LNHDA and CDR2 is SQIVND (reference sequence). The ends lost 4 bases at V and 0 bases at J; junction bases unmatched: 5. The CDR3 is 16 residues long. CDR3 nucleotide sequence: TGTGCCAGTAGTAGTGTAGCGGGAAGCTCCTACAATGAGCAGTTCTTC. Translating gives CASSSVAGSSYNEQFF.

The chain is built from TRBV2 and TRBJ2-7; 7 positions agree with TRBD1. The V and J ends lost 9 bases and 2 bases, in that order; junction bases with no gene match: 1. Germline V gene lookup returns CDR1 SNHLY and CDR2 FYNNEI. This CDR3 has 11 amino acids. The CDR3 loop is CARQGPYEQYF. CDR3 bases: TGTGCCAGACAGGGGCCCTACGAGCAGTACTTC.

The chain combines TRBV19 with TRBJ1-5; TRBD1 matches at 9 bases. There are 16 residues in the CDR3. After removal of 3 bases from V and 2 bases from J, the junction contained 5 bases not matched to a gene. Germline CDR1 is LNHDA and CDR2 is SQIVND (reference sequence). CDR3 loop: CASSITRQGGNQPQHF. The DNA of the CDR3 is TGTGCCAGTAGTATTACGCGACAGGGGGGCAATCAGCCCCAGCATTTT.

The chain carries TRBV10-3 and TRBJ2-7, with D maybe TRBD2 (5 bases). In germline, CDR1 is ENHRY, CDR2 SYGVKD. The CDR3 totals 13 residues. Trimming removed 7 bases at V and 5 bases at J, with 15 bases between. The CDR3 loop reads CAITEGSGDEQYF. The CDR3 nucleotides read TGTGCCATCACCGAGGGTTCAGGTGACGAGCAGTACTTC.

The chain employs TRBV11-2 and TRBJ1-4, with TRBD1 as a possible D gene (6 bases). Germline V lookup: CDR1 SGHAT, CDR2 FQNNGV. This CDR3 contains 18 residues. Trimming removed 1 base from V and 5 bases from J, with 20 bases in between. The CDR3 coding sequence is TGTGCCAGCAGCTTAGGAGCAGGGGTTTCATATCGGAATGAAAAACTGTTTTTT. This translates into CASSLGAGVSYRNEKLFF.

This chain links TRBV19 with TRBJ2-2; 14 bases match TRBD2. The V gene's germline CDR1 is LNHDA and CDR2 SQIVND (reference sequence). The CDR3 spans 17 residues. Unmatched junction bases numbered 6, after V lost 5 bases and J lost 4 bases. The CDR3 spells CASSPGTSGSGTGELFF. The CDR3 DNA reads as TGTGCCAGTAGTCCGGGGACTAGCGGGAGCGGCACCGGGGAGCTGTTTTTT.

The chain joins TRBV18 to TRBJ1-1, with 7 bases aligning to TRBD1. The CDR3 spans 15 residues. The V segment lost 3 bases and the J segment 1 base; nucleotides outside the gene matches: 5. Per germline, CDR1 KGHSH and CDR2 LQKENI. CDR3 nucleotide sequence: TGTGCCAGCTCACCCAGGGGGGAATCGAACACTGAAGCTTTCTTT. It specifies CASSPRGESNTEAFF.

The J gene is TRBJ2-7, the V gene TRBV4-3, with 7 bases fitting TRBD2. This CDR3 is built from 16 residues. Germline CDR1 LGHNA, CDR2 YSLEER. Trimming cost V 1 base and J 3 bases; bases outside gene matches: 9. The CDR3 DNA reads TGCGCCAGCAGCCAAGTTTACGGCGGGAGCGACTACGAGCAGTACTTC. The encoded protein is CASSQVYGGSDYEQYF.

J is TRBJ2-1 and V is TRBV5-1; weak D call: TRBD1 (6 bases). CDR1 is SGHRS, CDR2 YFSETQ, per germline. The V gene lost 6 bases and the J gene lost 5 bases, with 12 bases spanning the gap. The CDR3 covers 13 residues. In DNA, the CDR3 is TGCGCCAGCAAGGATTCAGGGGACAATGAGCAGTTCTTC. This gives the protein CASKDSGDNEQFF.

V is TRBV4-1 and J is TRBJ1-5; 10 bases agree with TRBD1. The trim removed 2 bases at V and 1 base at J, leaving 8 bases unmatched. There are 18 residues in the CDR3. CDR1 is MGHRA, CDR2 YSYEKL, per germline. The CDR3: CASSQWDRGGGSNQPQHF. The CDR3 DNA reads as TGCGCCAGCAGCCAATGGGACAGGGGAGGAGGCAGCAATCAGCCCCAGCATTTT.